This TCR beta chain stems from a study of blood T cells in healthy people across ages. Germline CDR1 reads DFQATT; CDR2 reads SNEGSKA (reference sequence). Deletions cut 4 bases from V and 0 bases from J, with 19 bases between. The CDR3 runs to 16 residues. Alongside a J-beta primer mix, a sample-barcoded 5' primer served in a second PCR lasting about 7 to 11 cycles. A single record per CDR3 protein comes from TCRdb applying MiXCR to the 5' RACE reads. The data hold approximately 690,000 distinct CDR3 sequences, with approximately 40% observed a single time. What was sequenced was blood. The chain couples TRBV20-1 to TRBJ2-7, with D possibly TRBD2 on 6 matching bases. This receptor was identified in a man older than 75 in good health. In DNA form, the CDR3 reads TGCAGTGCTACCCCCCTCGGCGGGGACTTCTCCTACGAGCAGTACTTC. It translates to CSATPLGGDFSYEQYF.